This T cell receptor beta chain originates from a study of CD8 T cells in ankylosing spondylitis. CDR1 SSHAT and CDR2 FNYEAQ come from the germline V gene (reference sequence). Unmatched junction bases numbered 7, after V lost 5 bases and J lost 4 bases. CDR3 length: 15 residues. This clonotype was seen ten or more times. The antigen is unknown. TCRdb independently ran MiXCR on the 5' RACE reads; one entry per CDR3 protein. The sample gives about 300,000 distinct CDR3 sequences, roughly 10% of which show up once; roughly 9% is in the top ten. Study findings and constraints: A TCR beta motif of under ten highly homologous variants appeared characteristic of ankylosing spondylitis blood.

The clonotype originates from a female donor with ankylosing spondylitis or in good health (not recorded which). Sequencing used blood, either unsorted or a sorted T cell fraction (not recorded which). J is TRBJ2-7 and V is TRBV7-7; TRBD2 agrees at 11 bases. The DNA of the CDR3 is TGTGCCAGCAGCCCGACTAGCGGGAAACCTTACGAGCAGTACTTC. The encoded protein is CASSPTSGKPYEQYF.